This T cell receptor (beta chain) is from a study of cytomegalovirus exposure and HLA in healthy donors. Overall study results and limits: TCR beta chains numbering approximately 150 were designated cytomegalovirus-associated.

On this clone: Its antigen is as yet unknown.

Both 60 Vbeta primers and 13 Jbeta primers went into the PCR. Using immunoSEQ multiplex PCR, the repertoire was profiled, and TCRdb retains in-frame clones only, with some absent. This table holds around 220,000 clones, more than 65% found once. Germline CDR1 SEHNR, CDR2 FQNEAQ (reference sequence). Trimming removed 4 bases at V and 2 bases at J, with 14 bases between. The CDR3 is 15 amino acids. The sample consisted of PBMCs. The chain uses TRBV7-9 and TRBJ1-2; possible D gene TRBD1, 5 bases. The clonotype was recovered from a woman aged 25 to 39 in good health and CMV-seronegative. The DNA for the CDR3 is TGTGCCAGCAGCTCCTTCACAGGTACCAACTATGGCTACACCTTC. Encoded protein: CASSSFTGTNYGYTF.